The T cell receptor (beta chain) under discussion was sequenced for a study of blood T cell repertoires in COVID-19. Study-level information: The origin of the acute and convalescent COVID-19 samples was the United States, Italy and Spain.

The V gene's germline CDR1 is LNHDA and CDR2 SQIVND (reference sequence). Trimming shortened V by 4 bases and J by 0 bases, and 13 bases separated the two germline ends. CDR3 size: 16 residues. Clones were sequenced by immunoSEQ multiplex PCR, and TCRdb holds only the in-frame ones, with some missing. The sample lists roughly 66,000 clones; 91% were seen once. This sequence was found in a human donor with active COVID-19. The donor label of this sample is uncertain. Sequencing input: peripheral blood. The chain links TRBV19 to TRBJ2-1, with D unclear. The CDR3 loop reads CASSSPQKSSYNEQFF. The DNA of the CDR3 is TGTGCCAGTAGTAGCCCGCAGAAATCCTCCTACAATGAGCAGTTCTTC.